Below are 18 T cell receptor beta chains sequenced from a single sample in a study of cytomegalovirus exposure and HLA in healthy donors. Clones were sequenced by immunoSEQ multiplex PCR, and TCRdb holds only the in-frame ones, with some missing. This sample has over 200,000 clones, with over 65% found just once. Sequenced input: PBMCs. The receptors stem from a woman younger than 35 in good health and CMV-seronegative.

This clone was seen more than once but under ten times. The V call is TRBV6-1, the J call TRBJ1-5; TRBD1 aligns across 8 bases. Germline loops: CDR1 MNHNS, CDR2 SASEGT. V was pared by 3 bases and J by 2 bases, with 6 bases of the junction left unmatched. The CDR3 is 16 residues long. CDR3 amino acids: CASSDWTGIGNQPQHF. DNA of the CDR3: TGTGCCAGCAGTGACTGGACAGGGATAGGCAATCAGCCCCAGCATTTT.

This clone appeared once. The genes are TRBV18 and TRBJ2-1; the match to TRBD1 covers 9 bases. The germline V gene encodes CDR1 KGHSH and CDR2 LQKENI. V shed 5 bases, J shed 5 bases, and the junction held 4 bases outside the gene matches. The CDR3 runs to 14 residues. CDR3 DNA sequence: TGTGCCAGCTCAACGGACAGGGGTAACAATGAGCAGTTCTTC. Translating it yields CASSTDRGNNEQFF.

The chain is built from TRBV27 and TRBJ2-1; 13 bases map to TRBD2. This CDR3 spans 18 amino acids. Per the germline V gene, CDR1 is MNHEY and CDR2 is SMNVEV (reference sequence). V lost 2 bases and J lost 0; bases outside the gene matches: 4. CDR3 bases: TGTGCCAGCAGTTTAACTAGCGGGAGGGTTAGCTCCTACAATGAGCAGTTCTTC. The encoded protein is CASSLTSGRVSSYNEQFF.

The chain links TRBV5-1 to TRBJ1-1; D gene uncertain. V was pared by 2 bases and J by 3 bases, with 23 bases between. Germline V gene data show CDR1 as SGHRS and CDR2 as YFSETQ. This CDR3 is 18 amino acids long. CDR3 bases: TGCGCCAGCAGCTTCTCGTTTCGGGCATCCAAAAGGGACACTGAAGCTTTCTTT. The encoded protein is CASSFSFRASKRDTEAFF.

CDR3 in DNA: TGTGCCAGCATTAGAGGGGGGACAGGGGTCGAGCAGTACTTC. Residues: CASIRGGTGVEQYF. This chain connects TRBV28 to TRBJ2-7; 10 bases are shared with TRBD1. Trimming took 7 bases from V and 6 from J; bases not matched to a gene: 9. The CDR3 totals 14 residues. CDR1 is MDHEN, CDR2 SYDVKM, per germline.

This clone has more than one count but fewer than ten. This chain connects TRBV5-4 to TRBJ1-1, with a weak D call TRBD1 (5 bases). The CDR3 is made up of 15 amino acids. Looked up from germline, CDR1 is SGHNT and CDR2 is YYREEE (reference sequence). The V gene lost 5 bases and the J gene lost 0 bases, with 14 bases spanning the gap. The CDR3 nucleotides are TGTGCCAGCAGGGGGTCGGGGCCGTTGAACACTGAAGCTTTCTTT. This sequence encodes CASRGSGPLNTEAFF.

The J gene is TRBJ1-3, the V gene TRBV5-1; D perhaps matches TRBD1 (6 bases). Germline V gene data show CDR1 as SGHRS and CDR2 as YFSETQ. CDR3 length equals 15 residues. Trimming took 6 bases from V and 0 from J, leaving 13 bases between them. The CDR3 loop reads CASTPGQRSGNTIYF. CDR3 sequence (DNA): TGCGCCAGCACGCCCGGACAGCGCTCTGGAAACACCATATATTTT. The full variable domain, completed using reference TRBV5-1 and TRBJ1-3, is KAGVTQTPRYLIKTRGQQVTLSCSPISGHRSVSWYQQTPGQGLQFLFEYFSETQRNKGNFPGRFSGRQFSNSRSEMNVSTLELGDSALYLCASTPGQRSGNTIYFGEGSWLTVV.

The gene calls are TRBV10-1 and TRBJ2-7, with D hard to call. Germline CDR1 reads WNHNN; CDR2 reads SYGVQD (reference sequence). This CDR3 region has 8 residues. V lost 7 bases, J lost 11 bases, and 6 bases lay in between. The CDR3 DNA is TGCGCCAGCATTAATGAGTACTTC. Its protein product is CASINEYF.

This sequence joins TRBV30 and TRBJ1-6, with D perhaps TRBD1 (6 bases). Trimming took 0 bases from V and 8 from J, leaving 14 bases between them. Germline-derived CDR1 and CDR2 are GTSNPN and SVGIG (reference sequence). This CDR3 has 15 residues. CDR3 nucleotide sequence: TGTGCCTGGAGTGTGAAGGGGGGCGGGTATTCACCCCTCCACTTT. This gives the protein CAWSVKGGGYSPLHF.

V is TRBV25-1 and J is TRBJ1-1, with TRBD1 matching over 8 bases. Unmatched junction bases numbered 4, after V lost 6 bases and J lost 7 bases. Looked up from germline, CDR1 is MGHDK and CDR2 is SYGVNS. This CDR3 is 12 amino acids long. The CDR3 loop is CASSWDRSEAFF. The CDR3 nucleotides read TGTGCCAGCAGCTGGGACAGGAGTGAAGCTTTCTTT.

CDR3 loop: CASSRNRAKNTEAFF. CDR3 bases: TGTGCCAGCAGCCGAAACAGGGCTAAGAACACTGAAGCTTTCTTT. This sequence joins TRBV11-2 and TRBJ1-1; TRBD1 might be the D (6 bases). The ends were cut back, 5 bases at V and 1 base at J, with 14 bases in the middle. Germline-derived CDR1 and CDR2 are SGHAT and FQNNGV. The CDR3 spans 15 residues.

The chain couples TRBV6-1 to TRBJ1-5; D perhaps matches TRBD1 (5 bases). Trimming left V 5 bases short and J 6 bases short, with 14 bases between. Germline CDR1 reads MNHNS; CDR2 reads SASEGT. The CDR3 sequence is 14 residues long. CDR3 loop: CASSTRQSGQPQHF. In DNA, the CDR3 is TGTGCCAGCAGTACACGACAGAGCGGTCAGCCCCAGCATTTT.

This clone was seen repeatedly, ten times or more. The V gene is TRBV4-1, the J gene TRBJ2-3; possibly TRBD2 for D (6 bases). The V and J ends lost 5 bases and 2 bases respectively, with 14 bases between them. Germline CDR1 and CDR2: MGHRA and YSYEKL. The CDR3 contains 15 residues. CDR3 protein: CASSVRREITDTQYF. The CDR3 nucleotides are TGCGCCAGCAGCGTCCGACGGGAGATCACAGATACGCAGTATTTT.

The chain recombines TRBV29-1 with TRBJ2-4; TRBD2 might be the D (5 bases). V lost 3 bases to trimming and J lost 3 bases, with 9 bases between them. Germline V CDR1 and CDR2: SQVTM, ANQGSEA. The CDR3 contains 13 residues. The CDR3 loop is CSVDPGYKNIQYF. The CDR3 DNA is TGCAGCGTTGACCCGGGGTACAAAAACATTCAGTACTTC.

The rearrangement uses TRBV6-1 and TRBJ2-1; TRBD1 aligns across 9 bases. Germline-derived CDR1 and CDR2 are MNHNS and SASEGT. With 3 bases clipped from V and 1 base from J, the junction kept 4 bases outside the gene matches. CDR3 length: 16 amino acids. This chain's CDR3 is CASSDRQGGSYNEQFF. The CDR3 DNA is TGTGCCAGCAGTGACCGACAGGGGGGGTCCTACAATGAGCAGTTCTTC.

The rearrangement links TRBV27 to TRBJ2-1, with TRBD2 identical over 11 bases. V lost 3 bases and J lost 8; bases outside the gene matches: 9. The CDR3 sequence is 16 residues long. The germline V gene has CDR1 MNHEY and CDR2 SMNVEV (reference sequence). DNA of the CDR3: TGTGCCAGCAGTTTCCAACTAGCGGGAGTTGGCCATGAGCAGTTCTTC. This encodes CASSFQLAGVGHEQFF.

The chain recombines TRBV5-1 with TRBJ2-7; no clear D. The CDR3 extends over 12 amino acids. Looked up from germline, CDR1 is SGHRS and CDR2 is YFSETQ. Trimming removed 0 bases at V and 6 bases at J, with 7 bases between. CDR3 bases: TGCGCCAGCAGCTTGGGCGGCCGCGAGCAGTACTTC. Its translation: CASSLGGREQYF.

The gene calls are TRBV10-1 and TRBJ2-7; no firm D call. The CDR3 length is 15 residues. CDR1 is WNHNN, CDR2 SYGVQD, per germline (reference sequence). Trimming removed 5 bases at V and 6 bases at J, with 20 bases between. CDR3 DNA sequence: TGCGCCAGCAGTAGGTCCACTATCAACCCTGGCGAGCAGTACTTC. It codes for CASSRSTINPGEQYF.